This record covers a single TCR beta chain. The data belong to a study of blood T cell repertoires in COVID-19. Study-wide background: Spain, Italy and the United States supplied samples that represented acute and convalescent COVID-19.

CDR3 length: 15 amino acids. With V trimmed by 7 bases and J by 4 bases, 9 bases remained unmatched. CDR1 is MNHEY, CDR2 SMNVEV, per germline (reference sequence). Generated by immunoSEQ multiplex PCR, the TCRdb table keeps only in-frame clones and is missing some. The table shows about 290,000 clones, with roughly 89% occurring only once. This TCR derives from a man aged 35 to 55 with acute or convalescent COVID-19. The V gene is TRBV27, the J gene TRBJ1-1, with 10 bases matching TRBD1. Input material: peripheral blood. CDR3 residues: CASTYGQGEITEAFF. The CDR3 coding sequence is TGTGCCAGCACTTATGGACAGGGGGAAATCACTGAAGCTTTCTTT.